This paragraph reports one T cell receptor (beta chain). This sample was taken from a study of blood T cell repertoires in COVID-19. About the study: In each case, the material was cDNA or gDNA derived from T cells, B-cell-depleted T cells, or PBMCs.

In the authors' methods: Researchers report that nucleated cell counts were estimated from reference gene primer amplification. Sequencing used immunoSEQ multiplex PCR; TCRdb keeps in-frame clones, though not all of them. V and J calls and clone size are given by that table; D and trimming were obtained from the DNA. The table lists about 240,000 clones, roughly four fifths of them singletons. CDR3 length equals 14 residues. V lost 3 bases and J lost 10, with 13 bases in between. The germline V gene has CDR1 LNHNV and CDR2 YYDKDF (reference sequence). The chain carries TRBV15 and TRBJ1-6; D gene uncertain. The clonotype comes from a woman aged 18-30 years with acute or convalescent COVID-19. The source material was peripheral blood. CDR3 coding DNA: TGTGCCACCAGCAGCGCAACATTTAACTCACCCCTCCACTTT. It specifies CATSSATFNSPLHF.